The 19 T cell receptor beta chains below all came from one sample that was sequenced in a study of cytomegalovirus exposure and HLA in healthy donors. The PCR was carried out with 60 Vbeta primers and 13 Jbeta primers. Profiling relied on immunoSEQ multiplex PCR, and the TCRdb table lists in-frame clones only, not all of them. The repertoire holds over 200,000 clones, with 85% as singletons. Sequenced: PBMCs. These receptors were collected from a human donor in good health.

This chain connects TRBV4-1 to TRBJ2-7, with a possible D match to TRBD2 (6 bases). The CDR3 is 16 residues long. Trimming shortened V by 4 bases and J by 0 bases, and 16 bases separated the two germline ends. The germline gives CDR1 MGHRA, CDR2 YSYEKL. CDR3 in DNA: TGCGCCAGCAGCCGAACGGAGGGCGTCCCCTCCTACGAGCAGTACTTC. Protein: CASSRTEGVPSYEQYF.

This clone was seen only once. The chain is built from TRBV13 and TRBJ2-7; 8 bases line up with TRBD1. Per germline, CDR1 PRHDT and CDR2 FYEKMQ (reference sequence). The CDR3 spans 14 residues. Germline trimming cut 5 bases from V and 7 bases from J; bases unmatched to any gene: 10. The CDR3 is CASSRKTGVGEQYF. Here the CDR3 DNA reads TGTGCCAGCAGCAGAAAGACAGGGGTAGGGGAGCAGTACTTC.

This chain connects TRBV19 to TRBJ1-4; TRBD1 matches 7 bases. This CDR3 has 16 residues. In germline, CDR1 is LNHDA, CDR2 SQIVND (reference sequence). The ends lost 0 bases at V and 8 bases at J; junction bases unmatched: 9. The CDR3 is CASSIDLSGTVEKLFF. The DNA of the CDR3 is TGTGCCAGTAGTATAGATCTATCTGGGACAGTGGAAAAACTGTTTTTT. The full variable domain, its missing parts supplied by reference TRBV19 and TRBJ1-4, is DGGITQSPKYLFRKEGQNVTLSCEQNLNHDAMYWYRQDPGQGLRLIYYSQIVNDFQKGDIAEGYSVSREKKESFPLTVTSAQKNPTAFYLCASSIDLSGTVEKLFFGSGTQLSVL.

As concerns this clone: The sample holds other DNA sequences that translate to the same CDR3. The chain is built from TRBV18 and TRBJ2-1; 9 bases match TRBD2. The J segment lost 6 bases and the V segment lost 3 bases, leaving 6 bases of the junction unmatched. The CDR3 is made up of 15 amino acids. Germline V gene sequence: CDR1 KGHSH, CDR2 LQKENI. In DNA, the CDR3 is TGTGCCAGCTCACCTACTAGCGGGTCTTCCAATGAGCAGTTCTTC. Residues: CASSPTSGSSNEQFF.

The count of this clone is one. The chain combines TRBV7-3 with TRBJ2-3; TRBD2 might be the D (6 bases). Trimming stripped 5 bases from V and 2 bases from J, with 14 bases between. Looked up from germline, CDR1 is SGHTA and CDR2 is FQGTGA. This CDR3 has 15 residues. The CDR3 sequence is CASSQGLYDTDTQYF. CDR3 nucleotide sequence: TGTGCCAGCAGCCAGGGACTTTACGACACAGATACGCAGTATTTT.

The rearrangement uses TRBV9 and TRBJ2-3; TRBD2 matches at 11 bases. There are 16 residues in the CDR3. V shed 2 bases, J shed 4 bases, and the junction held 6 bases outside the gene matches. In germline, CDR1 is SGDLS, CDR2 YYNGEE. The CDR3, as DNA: TGTGCCAGCAGCGTTACTAGCGGGAGTCCCTCAGATACGCAGTATTTT. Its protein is CASSVTSGSPSDTQYF.

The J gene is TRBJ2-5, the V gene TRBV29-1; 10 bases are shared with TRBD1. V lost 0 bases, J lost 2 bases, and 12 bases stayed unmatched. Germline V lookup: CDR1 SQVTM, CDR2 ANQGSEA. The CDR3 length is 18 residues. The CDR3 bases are TGCAGCGTTGAAGATCTTAGGGACAGGGGAGGGGGTCAAGAGACCCAGTACTTC. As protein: CSVEDLRDRGGGQETQYF.

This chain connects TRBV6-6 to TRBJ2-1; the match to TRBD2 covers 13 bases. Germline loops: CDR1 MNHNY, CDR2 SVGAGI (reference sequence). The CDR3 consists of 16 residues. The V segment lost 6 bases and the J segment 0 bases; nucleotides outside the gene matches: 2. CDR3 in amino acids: CASRTSGRGSYNEQFF. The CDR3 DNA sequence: TGTGCCAGCAGAACTAGCGGGAGGGGCTCCTACAATGAGCAGTTCTTC.

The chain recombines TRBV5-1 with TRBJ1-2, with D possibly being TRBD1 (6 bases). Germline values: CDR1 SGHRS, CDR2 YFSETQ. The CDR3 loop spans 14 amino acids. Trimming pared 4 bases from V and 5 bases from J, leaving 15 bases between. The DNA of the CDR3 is TGCGCCAGCAGCATCGGACAGACATTTTATGGCTACACCTTC. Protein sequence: CASSIGQTFYGYTF.

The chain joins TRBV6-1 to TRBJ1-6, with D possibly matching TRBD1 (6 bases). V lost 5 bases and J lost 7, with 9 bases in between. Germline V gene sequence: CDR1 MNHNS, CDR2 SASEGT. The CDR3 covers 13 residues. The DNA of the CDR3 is TGTGCCAGCAGTTGGGACACGAATTCACCCCTCCACTTT. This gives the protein CASSWDTNSPLHF.

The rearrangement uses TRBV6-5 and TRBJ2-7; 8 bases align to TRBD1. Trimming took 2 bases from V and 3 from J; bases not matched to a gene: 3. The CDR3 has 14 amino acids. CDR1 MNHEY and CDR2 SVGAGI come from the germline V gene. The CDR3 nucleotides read TGTGCCAGCAGTTACCGGGACAGGTACTACGAGCAGTACTTC. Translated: CASSYRDRYYEQYF.

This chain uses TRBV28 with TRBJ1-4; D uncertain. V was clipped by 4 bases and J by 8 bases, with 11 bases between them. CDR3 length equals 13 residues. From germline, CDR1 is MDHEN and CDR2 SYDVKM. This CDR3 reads CASSSGGQEKLFF. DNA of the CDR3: TGTGCCAGCAGTTCCGGCGGGCAGGAAAAACTGTTTTTT. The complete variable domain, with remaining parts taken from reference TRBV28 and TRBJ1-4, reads DVKVTQSSRYLVKRTGEKVFLECVQDMDHENMFWYRQDPGLGLRLIYFSYDVKMKEKGDIPEGYSVSREKKERFSLILESASTNQTSMYLCASSSGGQEKLFFGSGTQLSVL.

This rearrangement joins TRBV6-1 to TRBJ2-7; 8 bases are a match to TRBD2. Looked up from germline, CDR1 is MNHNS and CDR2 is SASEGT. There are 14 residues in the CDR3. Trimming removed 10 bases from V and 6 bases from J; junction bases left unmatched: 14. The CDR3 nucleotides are TGTGCCACCTCCGCCGGGCGGGAGGTCGGCGAGCAGTACTTC. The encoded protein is CATSAGREVGEQYF.

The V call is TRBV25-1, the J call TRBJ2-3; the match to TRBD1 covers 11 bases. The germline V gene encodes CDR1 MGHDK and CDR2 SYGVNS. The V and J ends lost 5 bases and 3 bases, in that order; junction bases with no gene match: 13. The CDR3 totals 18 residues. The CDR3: CASSPALGQGAGTDTQYF. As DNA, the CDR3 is TGTGCCAGCAGTCCGGCCCTTGGACAGGGGGCCGGAACAGATACGCAGTATTTT.

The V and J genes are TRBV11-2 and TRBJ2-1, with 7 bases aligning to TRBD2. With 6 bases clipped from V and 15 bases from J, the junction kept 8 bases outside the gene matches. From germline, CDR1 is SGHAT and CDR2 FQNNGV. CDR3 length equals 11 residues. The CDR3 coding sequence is TGTGCCAGCAGTCCAACGGGACTACCGTTCTTC. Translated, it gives CASSPTGLPFF.

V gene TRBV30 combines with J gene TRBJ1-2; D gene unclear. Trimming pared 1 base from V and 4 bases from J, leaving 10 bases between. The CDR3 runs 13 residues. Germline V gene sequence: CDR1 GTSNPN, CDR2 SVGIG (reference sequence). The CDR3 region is CAWSAQAPYGYTF. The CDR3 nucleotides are TGTGCCTGGAGTGCCCAGGCGCCCTATGGCTACACCTTC.

The CDR3 nucleotides are TGCGCCAGCAGCCAGTCTCCGACAGGGGAAGAGACCCAGTACTTC. Amino acid sequence: CASSQSPTGEETQYF. This sequence joins TRBV4-3 and TRBJ2-5, with TRBD1 matching over 8 bases. The CDR3 totals 15 residues. Looked up from germline, CDR1 is LGHNA and CDR2 is YSLEER. V shed 3 bases and J 3 bases; nucleotides not matched to a gene: 6.

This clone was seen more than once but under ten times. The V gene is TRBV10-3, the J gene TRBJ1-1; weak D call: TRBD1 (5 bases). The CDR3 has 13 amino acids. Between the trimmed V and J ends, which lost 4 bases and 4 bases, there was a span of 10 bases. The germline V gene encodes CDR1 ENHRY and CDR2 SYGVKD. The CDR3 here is CAISGVGATEAFF. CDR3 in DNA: TGTGCCATCAGTGGTGTAGGGGCCACTGAAGCTTTCTTT.

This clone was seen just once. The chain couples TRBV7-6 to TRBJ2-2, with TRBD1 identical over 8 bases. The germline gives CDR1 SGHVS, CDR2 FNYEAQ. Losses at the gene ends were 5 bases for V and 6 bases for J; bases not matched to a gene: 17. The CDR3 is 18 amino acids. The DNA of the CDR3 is TGTGCCAGCAGCAACCCCGGAGAGACAGGGGTGAGAGCCGGGGAGCTGTTTTTT. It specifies CASSNPGETGVRAGELFF. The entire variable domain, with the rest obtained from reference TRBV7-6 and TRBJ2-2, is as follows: GAGVSQSPRYKVTKRGQDVALRCDPISGHVSLYWYRQALGQGPEFLTYFNYEAQQDKSGLPNDRFSAERPEGSISTLTIQRTEQRDSAMYRCASSNPGETGVRAGELFFGEGSRLTVL.